Following are 24 T cell receptor beta chains from one sample sequenced in a study of response to subunit inactivated influenza vaccine. MiXCR, applied by TCRdb to the RT-PCR reads, yields one record per CDR3 protein. The sample carries more than 500,000 distinct CDR3 sequences, about 11% recorded once. The sample also formed part of further work on T cells expressing NK-cell markers. That work adds: 5'RACE template switching with UMIs generated TCR beta cDNA.

The source material was PBMCs from blood, sampled on the day of vaccination. The origin of the receptors is a man in his fifties who received an inactivated influenza vaccine.

This clonotype came up a few times. The rearrangement joins TRBV7-2 to TRBJ2-2; the D is unclear. The CDR3 sequence is 14 residues long. Trimming shortened V by 3 bases and J by 7 bases, and 12 bases separated the two germline ends. Germline CDR1 is SGHTA and CDR2 is FQGNSA. The CDR3 spells CASSFSLSGGELFF. The CDR3 DNA sequence: TGTGCCAGCAGCTTTAGCCTCTCCGGCGGGGAGCTGTTTTTT.

The V and J genes are TRBV4-1 and TRBJ1-1, with a tentative D call TRBD1 (6 bases). Trimming pared 0 bases from V and 7 bases from J, leaving 12 bases between. The CDR3 extends over 14 amino acids. Looked up from germline, CDR1 is MGHRA and CDR2 is YSYEKL. CDR3 loop: CASSQETGVYEAFF. The CDR3 DNA reads as TGCGCCAGCAGCCAAGAGACAGGAGTGTATGAAGCTTTCTTT.

The chain employs TRBV7-6 and TRBJ2-1; TRBD2 matches 7 bases. The CDR3 covers 20 residues. Germline V gene lookup returns CDR1 SGHVS and CDR2 FNYEAQ. V lost 0 bases, J lost 3 bases, and 17 bases stayed unmatched. The CDR3 nucleotides read TGTGCCAGCAGCTTAGCGCCAGCGGGAATCAACGCAGTGGTCTACAATGAGCAGTTCTTC. It translates to CASSLAPAGINAVVYNEQFF.

This sequence joins TRBV3-1 and TRBJ2-1; 7 bases align to TRBD2. The CDR3 covers 17 residues. Germline V gene sequence: CDR1 LGHDT, CDR2 YNNKEL (reference sequence). The V and J ends lost 1 base and 9 bases, in that order; junction bases with no gene match: 15. CDR3 in DNA: TGTGCCAGCAGCCAAGGCGATGTAGCGGGCTGGGGCGTTGAGCAGTTCTTC. Protein: CASSQGDVAGWGVEQFF.

V is TRBV27 and J is TRBJ1-2; 9 bases align to TRBD1. Germline V lookup: CDR1 MNHEY, CDR2 SMNVEV (reference sequence). The length of the CDR3 is 15 residues. Losses at the gene ends were 5 bases for V and 5 bases for J; bases not matched to a gene: 9. The CDR3 DNA is TGTGCCAGCAGTCCTGCGACAGGGGGATCGTATGGCTACACCTTC. This encodes CASSPATGGSYGYTF.

This clonotype was counted only a few times. The chain employs TRBV12-3 or TRBV12-4 and TRBJ2-7; D assignment may be TRBD1 or TRBD2 (5 bases each). Trimming took off 7 bases at V and 7 bases at J, with 17 bases between the two ends. The CDR3 length is 13 residues. In DNA form, the CDR3 reads TGTGCCAGCACCCTGGGACCCGATCGGGAGCAGTACTTC. Amino acids: CASTLGPDREQYF.

This chain joins TRBV12-3 or TRBV12-4 and TRBJ1-3; D gene unclear. This CDR3 has 13 residues. The germline V and J ends were trimmed by 7 bases and 6 bases, with 13 bases remaining between them. The CDR3 sequence: CASTRAGENTIYF. The CDR3 nucleotides are TGTGCCAGCACTCGAGCGGGAGAAAACACCATATATTTT.

This clonotype came up a few times. The genes are TRBV7-9 and TRBJ2-7; 10 positions agree with TRBD2. CDR3 length equals 15 residues. V was pared by 0 bases and J by 4 bases, with 3 bases of the junction left unmatched. Germline lookup yields CDR1 SEHNR and CDR2 FQNEAQ (reference sequence). The CDR3 sequence: CASSLAGLAVYEQYF. The CDR3 nucleotides are TGTGCCAGCAGCTTAGCCGGACTAGCGGTATACGAGCAGTACTTC.

This clonotype showed up many times. The V and J genes are TRBV5-6 and TRBJ2-5; possibly TRBD2 for D (5 bases). Trimming took off 5 bases at V and 5 bases at J, with 25 bases between the two ends. Per the germline V gene, CDR1 is SGHDT and CDR2 is YYEEEE. The CDR3 covers 17 residues. DNA of the CDR3: TGTGCCAGCAGGACCTATCCCCAGGCAGACCGAGGGGAGACCCAGTACTTC. This sequence encodes CASRTYPQADRGETQYF. The full variable domain, completed using reference TRBV5-6 and TRBJ2-5, is DAGVTQSPTHLIKTRGQQVTLRCSPKSGHDTVSWYQQALGQGPQFIFQYYEEEERQRGNFPDRFSGHQFPNYSSELNVNALLLGDSALYLCASRTYPQADRGETQYFGPGTRLLVL.

The chain employs TRBV7-2 and TRBJ1-1, with TRBD1 as a possible D gene (5 bases). The V gene lost 1 base and the J gene lost 3 bases, with 12 bases spanning the gap. The CDR3 has 15 residues. Germline CDR1 and CDR2: SGHTA and FQGNSA. The CDR3 DNA reads TGTGCCAGCAGCTTAGGCGGGGGGAGGGACACTGAAGCTTTCTTT. Translated, it gives CASSLGGGRDTEAFF.

This clonotype has a handful of counts. The chain uses TRBV3-1 and TRBJ2-1; the D gene is possibly TRBD2 (5 bases). CDR1 and CDR2 from the germline V gene are LGHDT and YNNKEL (reference sequence). The CDR3 length is 16 residues. Between the trimmed V and J ends, which lost 5 bases and 0 bases, there was a span of 14 bases. The CDR3 spells CASSIAGTTSYNEQFF. The CDR3, as DNA: TGTGCCAGCAGCATTGCGGGCACAACCTCCTACAATGAGCAGTTCTTC.

At least ten counts were recorded for this clonotype. The chain carries TRBV7-2 and TRBJ2-1; TRBD2 matches at 13 bases. The CDR3 contains 19 residues. J gave up 7 bases and V 0 bases, and 12 bases lay outside the gene matches. Per germline, CDR1 SGHTA and CDR2 FQGNSA. As DNA, the CDR3 is TGTGCCAGCAGCTTAGCACTAGCGGGAGGGCTGGGATATCGGAATGAGCAGTTCTTC. This encodes CASSLALAGGLGYRNEQFF.

With regard to this clonotype: A much bigger clone sits one base away, suggesting this may be a read error. V gene TRBV5-1 combines with J gene TRBJ2-7; D is perhaps TRBD2 (6 bases). CDR1 is SGHRS and CDR2 is YFSETQ in the germline V gene. With 7 bases removed from V and 5 bases from J, the gap between germline ends came to 19 bases. The CDR3 length is 14 residues. This CDR3 is CASGQRVGSDEQYF. The CDR3 DNA reads TGCGCCAGCGGCCAGCGGGTGGGCAGCGACGAGCAGTACTTC.

The genes are TRBV19 and TRBJ1-4; TRBD1 aligns across 9 bases. CDR3 length equals 14 residues. V shed 6 bases, J shed 5 bases, and the junction held 4 bases outside the gene matches. CDR1 is LNHDA, CDR2 SQIVND, per germline (reference sequence). CDR3 nucleotide sequence: TGTGCCAGTAGAAACGGACAGGGGAATGAAAAACTGTTTTTT. It codes for CASRNGQGNEKLFF.

This clonotype has at least ten counts. The chain uses TRBV12-3 or TRBV12-4 and TRBJ1-6; D unresolved. Trimming took off 3 bases at V and 9 bases at J, with 6 bases between the two ends. The CDR3 covers 12 residues. The CDR3 loop reads CASSFSGSPLHF. DNA for the CDR3: TGTGCCAGCAGTTTTTCAGGTTCACCCCTCCACTTT.

This clonotype has a handful of counts. In DNA, the CDR3 is TGTGCCAGCAGTTACTCTAGCGCAGCAGATACGCAGTATTTT. Its translation: CASSYSSAADTQYF. This chain connects TRBV27 to TRBJ2-3; tentative D call: TRBD2 (6 bases). V was clipped by 4 bases and J by 4 bases, with 12 bases between them. The CDR3 has 14 amino acids. Germline-derived CDR1 and CDR2 are MNHEY and SMNVEV (reference sequence).

This clonotype was recorded a few times. The chain recombines TRBV20-1 with TRBJ1-3, with D perhaps TRBD1 (5 bases). The CDR3 has 12 amino acids. The V end was cut by 1 base, the J end by 8 bases, with 9 bases between. In germline, CDR1 is DFQATT, CDR2 SNEGSKA (reference sequence). DNA for the CDR3: TGCAGTGCTAGAGCGGAAGGGGACACCATATATTTT. Its protein product is CSARAEGDTIYF.

This chain uses TRBV20-1 with TRBJ2-6, with D perhaps TRBD1 (5 bases). This CDR3 region has 14 residues. With 5 bases removed from V and 0 bases from J, the gap between germline ends came to 8 bases. The germline V gene has CDR1 DFQATT and CDR2 SNEGSKA (reference sequence). The CDR3 DNA reads TGCAGTGCTTCAGGGTACTCTGGGGCCAACGTCCTGACTTTC. Its protein product is CSASGYSGANVLTF.

This clonotype has ten or more counts. The chain's CDR3 is CASSPGTYNEQFF. The CDR3 DNA reads as TGTGCCAGCAGCCCCGGGACCTACAATGAGCAGTTCTTC. The rearrangement uses TRBV5-6 and TRBJ2-1; TRBD2 is a possible D gene (5 bases). Germline CDR1 reads SGHDT; CDR2 reads YYEEEE. V was pared by 4 bases and J by 2 bases, with 7 bases between. The CDR3 totals 13 residues.

This clonotype was counted only a few times. The CDR3 coding sequence is TGCGCCAGCAGCCTCATTCAAGCGGGATCCGTCGATGAGCAGTTCTTC. Translating gives CASSLIQAGSVDEQFF. The gene calls are TRBV5-1 and TRBJ2-1, with 7 bases that match TRBD2. The ends lost 4 bases at V and 8 bases at J; junction bases unmatched: 15. The CDR3 contains 16 residues. Germline V gene data show CDR1 as SGHRS and CDR2 as YFSETQ.

Many counts were recorded for this clonotype. The chain has TRBV19 and TRBJ1-1; D perhaps matches TRBD1 (5 bases). The V gene's germline CDR1 is LNHDA and CDR2 SQIVND (reference sequence). This CDR3 has 16 amino acids. The germline V and J ends were trimmed by 0 bases and 0 bases, with 11 bases remaining between them. The CDR3 nucleotides are TGTGCCAGTAGTATAGATCCAGGGACCGTGAACACTGAAGCTTTCTTT. This translates into CASSIDPGTVNTEAFF.

The chain recombines TRBV12-3 or TRBV12-4 with TRBJ2-1, with 8 bases lining up with TRBD2. The V segment lost 5 bases and the J segment 8 bases; nucleotides outside the gene matches: 5. The CDR3 length is 13 residues. The CDR3 DNA reads TGTGCCAGCAGTGGGACTAGTCTCTATGAGCAGTTCTTC. Its translation: CASSGTSLYEQFF.

The rearrangement uses TRBV5-1 and TRBJ2-1; perhaps TRBD1 as D (5 bases). Germline values: CDR1 SGHRS, CDR2 YFSETQ. This CDR3 has 14 amino acids. The V gene lost 0 bases and the J gene lost 3 bases, with 7 bases spanning the gap. CDR3 bases: TGCGCCAGCAGCTTGGAGGGGTACTACAATGAGCAGTTCTTC. This encodes CASSLEGYYNEQFF.

The genes are TRBV5-1 and TRBJ2-3, with 9 bases that match TRBD1. The length of the CDR3 is 15 residues. The V gene's germline CDR1 is SGHRS and CDR2 YFSETQ. With 6 bases clipped from V and 1 base from J, the junction kept 6 bases outside the gene matches. The CDR3 is CASTPGQGGTDTQYF. CDR3 bases: TGCGCCAGCACTCCGGGACAGGGAGGCACAGATACGCAGTATTTT.